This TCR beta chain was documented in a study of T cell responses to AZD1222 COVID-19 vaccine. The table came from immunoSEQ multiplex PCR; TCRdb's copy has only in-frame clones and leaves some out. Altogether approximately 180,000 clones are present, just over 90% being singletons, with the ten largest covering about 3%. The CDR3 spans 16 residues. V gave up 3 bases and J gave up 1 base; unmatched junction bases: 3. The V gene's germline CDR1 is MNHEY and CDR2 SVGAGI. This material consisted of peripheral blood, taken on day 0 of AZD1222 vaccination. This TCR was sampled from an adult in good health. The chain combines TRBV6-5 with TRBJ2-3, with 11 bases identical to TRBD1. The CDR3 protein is CASSYPGQGGTDTQYF. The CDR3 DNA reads TGTGCCAGCAGTTATCCGGGACAGGGGGGCACAGATACGCAGTATTTT.